Shown below are 10 T cell receptor beta chains from a single sample sequenced in a study of T cells in Graves' hyperthyroidism and ophthalmopathy. Amplified TCR beta CDR3 regions derived from RNA transcripts. In the first-round RT-PCR of the TCR CDR3, the HTBI primer set was used. Using its own MiXCR run on the multiplex PCR reads, TCRdb lists one record per CDR3 protein. The data show fewer than 700,000 distinct CDR3 sequences, around 16% seen once. Material for sequencing was blood. Source of these receptors: a woman younger than 45 with Graves' hyperthyroidism.

This clonotype appeared many times. The CDR3 sequence: CASSSDGTGRETQYF. The CDR3 region has the DNA TGTGCCAGCTCTTCTGACGGGACAGGGCGAGAGACCCAGTACTTC. The rearrangement joins TRBV7-9 to TRBJ2-5, with 9 bases that match TRBD1. The germline CDR1 and CDR2 sequences are SEHNR and FQNEAQ (reference sequence). Trimming took 8 bases from V and 4 from J; bases not matched to a gene: 11. The CDR3 is 15 residues long.

The rearrangement uses TRBV20-1 and TRBJ1-5, with D tentatively TRBD1 (5 bases). Germline CDR1 DFQATT, CDR2 SNEGSKA (reference sequence). The CDR3 extends over 16 amino acids. The V end lost 0 bases, the J end lost 4 bases, and 16 bases lay between the germline ends. The DNA of the CDR3 is TGCAGTGCTAGAGATTATGGGAGGGGTGAGAATCAGCCCCAGCATTTT. It is translated as CSARDYGRGENQPQHF.

The chain combines TRBV28 with TRBJ1-3; 9 bases line up with TRBD1. J lost 4 bases, V lost 3 bases, and 7 bases had no gene match. Germline CDR1 MDHEN, CDR2 SYDVKM. The CDR3 is 16 residues long. The CDR3 DNA sequence: TGTGCCAGCAGTTTGCCGACAGGGGGGCTAGGAAACACCATATATTTT. The encoded protein is CASSLPTGGLGNTIYF. Together with reference TRBV28 and TRBJ1-3, the CDR3 gives the full variable domain: DVKVTQSSRYLVKRTGEKVFLECVQDMDHENMFWYRQDPGLGLRLIYFSYDVKMKEKGDIPEGYSVSREKKERFSLILESASTNQTSMYLCASSLPTGGLGNTIYFGEGSWLTVV.

V gene TRBV10-3 combines with J gene TRBJ2-1; 7 bases are a match to TRBD1. The CDR3 loop spans 16 amino acids. Germline CDR1 is ENHRY and CDR2 is SYGVKD. Germline trimming cut 3 bases from V and 2 bases from J; bases unmatched to any gene: 7. The CDR3 DNA sequence: TGTGCCATCAGTGACCCGACAGGGTACCCCTACAATGAGCAGTTCTTC. Its protein is CAISDPTGYPYNEQFF.

This clonotype has ten or more counts. V is TRBV3-1 and J is TRBJ2-1; no clear D. Looked up from germline, CDR1 is LGHDT and CDR2 is YNNKEL (reference sequence). The CDR3 is made up of 12 amino acids. V was pared by 1 base and J by 13 bases, with 11 bases between. The CDR3 is CASSQGEQPQFF. CDR3 sequence (DNA): TGTGCCAGCAGCCAAGGTGAACAGCCTCAGTTCTTC.

This CDR3 is CASSQEGRASPGELFF. Written as DNA, the CDR3 is TGTGCCAGCAGCCAAGAAGGTCGAGCTAGCCCCGGGGAGCTGTTTTTT. The chain carries TRBV3-1 and TRBJ2-2, with D perhaps TRBD2 (5 bases). CDR3 size: 16 residues. Trimming pared 0 bases from V and 6 bases from J, leaving 14 bases between. Germline V gene sequence: CDR1 LGHDT, CDR2 YNNKEL (reference sequence).

This clonotype was detected ten times or more. The chain joins TRBV7-8 to TRBJ2-7; maybe TRBD1 (6 bases). The CDR3 is made up of 14 amino acids. Germline V lookup: CDR1 SGHVS, CDR2 FQNEAQ. Trimming cost V 5 bases and J 1 base, with 12 bases left between them. In nucleotides, the CDR3 is TGTGCCAGCAGCCCAGGGGCCCAGTCCTACGAGCAGTACTTC. Translating it yields CASSPGAQSYEQYF.

A few counts support this clonotype. The chain links TRBV10-3 to TRBJ2-1; D is possibly TRBD2 (5 bases). This CDR3 has 11 residues. Trimming shortened V by 4 bases and J by 8 bases, and 6 bases separated the two germline ends. Per the germline V gene, CDR1 is ENHRY and CDR2 is SYGVKD. The DNA of the CDR3 is TGTGCCATCAGTGTTAGCGATGAGCAGTTCTTC. This gives the protein CAISVSDEQFF.

The rearrangement joins TRBV20-1 to TRBJ2-1; TRBD2 agrees at 11 bases. CDR3 length: 15 amino acids. The V gene's germline CDR1 is DFQATT and CDR2 SNEGSKA (reference sequence). V dropped 3 bases and J dropped 7; count of bases not matched to a gene: 8. The CDR3 loop is CSARRTSGGGNEQFF. Here the CDR3 DNA reads TGCAGTGCTAGGAGAACTAGCGGGGGAGGGAATGAGCAGTTCTTC.

This clonotype came up many times. The rearrangement uses TRBV20-1 and TRBJ2-1; a weak D match, TRBD2 (5 bases). Trimming removed 6 bases from V and 3 bases from J, with 15 bases in between. Germline V gene lookup returns CDR1 DFQATT and CDR2 SNEGSKA (reference sequence). The CDR3 runs to 14 residues. DNA of the CDR3: TGCAGTGCGCTAGACTACCCGCACTACAATGAGCAGTTCTTC. It yields the protein CSALDYPHYNEQFF.